This T cell receptor (beta chain) appears in the sequencing data of a study of T cell responses to AZD1222 COVID-19 vaccine. The method was immunoSEQ multiplex PCR; TCRdb's version includes in-frame clones alone and lacks a portion of them. This table holds some 30,000 clones, around 84% found once. CDR1 is MNHEY and CDR2 is SMNVEV in the germline V gene (reference sequence). This CDR3 contains 13 residues. Trimming removed 6 bases from V and 11 bases from J, with 19 bases in between. This rearrangement joins TRBV27 to TRBJ1-1; maybe TRBD1 (6 bases). The receptor was isolated from an adult who received the AZD1222 COVID-19 vaccine. The sequenced sample was peripheral blood, obtained 28 days after the second AZD1222 dose. CDR3 in DNA: TGTGCCAGCAGCCTTAGGACAGCCGCGGCCGCTTTCTTT. It encodes CASSLRTAAAAFF.